Shown below are 19 T cell receptor beta chains from a single sample sequenced in a study of T cell changes during pregnancy in multiple sclerosis. Repertoires were generated with immunoSEQ multiplex PCR, while TCRdb's copy carries only in-frame clones and drops some. The sample carries 90,000 to 120,000 clones, approximately 90% recorded once. Sequenced material: peripheral blood, taken in the third trimester of pregnancy. The receptors originated from a female donor in good health, enrolled as a control in a pregnancy study.

The gene calls are TRBV5-1 and TRBJ2-2; D may be TRBD2 (5 bases). V shed 6 bases and J shed 4 bases, with 16 bases lying between them. The CDR3 sequence is 15 residues long. Germline CDR1 and CDR2: SGHRS and YFSETQ. CDR3 bases: TGCGCCAGCACCCCCGAGGGCCTTACCACCGGGGAGCTGTTTTTT. Translated, it gives CASTPEGLTTGELFF.

The chain couples TRBV11-3 to TRBJ2-7; 8 bases are a match to TRBD1. The V gene's germline CDR1 is SGHNT and CDR2 YENEEA. The junction had 10 bases not matched to a gene; V was cut back by 5 bases and J by 4 bases. CDR3 length: 15 residues. For the CDR3, the DNA is TGTGCCAGCAGCCCGCCGGGAACAGGGGGATACGAGCAGTACTTC. Translating it yields CASSPPGTGGYEQYF.

This clone has at least ten counts. The chain combines TRBV7-9 with TRBJ1-1; D gene uncertain. Trimming shortened V by 5 bases and J by 4 bases, and 14 bases separated the two germline ends. CDR3 length: 14 amino acids. The V gene's germline CDR1 is SEHNR and CDR2 FQNEAQ (reference sequence). CDR3 residues: CASSPPHAATEAFF. As DNA, the CDR3 is TGTGCCAGCAGCCCCCCACACGCGGCCACTGAAGCTTTCTTT.

The rearrangement uses TRBV6-1 and TRBJ2-1; D gene ambiguous. Per germline, CDR1 MNHNS and CDR2 SASEGT. CDR3 length equals 14 residues. Trimming removed 4 bases from V and 8 bases from J, with 15 bases in between. The CDR3 loop is CASSGPGIPDEQFF. As DNA, the CDR3 is TGTGCCAGCAGTGGTCCTGGTATTCCGGATGAGCAGTTCTTC.

The chain couples TRBV27 to TRBJ2-5; D is perhaps TRBD2 (7 bases). V was shortened by 3 bases and J by 2 bases, with 13 bases between the two germline ends. CDR1 is MNHEY and CDR2 is SMNVEV in the germline V gene (reference sequence). This CDR3 has 15 residues. CDR3 amino acids: CASSFGGGPQETQYF. The CDR3 DNA sequence: TGTGCCAGCAGTTTTGGCGGGGGCCCACAAGAGACCCAGTACTTC.

The rearrangement uses TRBV5-1 and TRBJ2-5, with TRBD2 identical over 12 bases. The trim removed 0 bases at V and 5 bases at J, leaving 8 bases unmatched. CDR1 is SGHRS and CDR2 is YFSETQ in the germline V gene. The length of the CDR3 is 17 residues. The CDR3 DNA reads TGCGCCAGCAGCTTGGGCGCTAGCGGGGGGGCAATGGAGACCCAGTACTTC. Its protein product is CASSLGASGGAMETQYF.

The gene calls are TRBV6-5 and TRBJ2-7; 7 bases are shared with TRBD2. With V trimmed by 0 bases and J by 4 bases, 3 bases remained unmatched. Germline V gene data show CDR1 as MNHEY and CDR2 as SVGAGI. The CDR3 length is 14 residues. The CDR3 region has the DNA TGTGCCAGCAGTTACTCGGCGGGGGTGTACGAGCAGTACTTC. Its translation is CASSYSAGVYEQYF.

Only one count was recorded for this clone. CDR3 sequence reads: CASSQDRVGLPNYGYTF. The CDR3 DNA reads as TGCGCCAGCAGCCAAGATCGGGTAGGACTTCCTAACTATGGCTACACCTTC. The chain combines TRBV4-1 with TRBJ1-2; D is unclear. Deletions cut 0 bases from V and 0 bases from J, with 14 bases between. Germline CDR1 MGHRA, CDR2 YSYEKL. The CDR3 is made up of 17 amino acids.

This chain links TRBV28 with TRBJ1-2, with TRBD1 as a possible D gene (6 bases). Germline V gene lookup returns CDR1 MDHEN and CDR2 SYDVKM. CDR3 length: 14 amino acids. V dropped 5 bases and J dropped 4 bases, with 14 bases sitting between them. The DNA of the CDR3 is TGTGCCAGCAGTCCAGGTACAGGGCCCTATGGCTACACCTTC. As protein: CASSPGTGPYGYTF.

The chain uses TRBV19 and TRBJ1-1; 10 nucleotides align to TRBD1. The CDR3 is 14 amino acids. Germline V gene data show CDR1 as LNHDA and CDR2 as SQIVND (reference sequence). The ends lost 6 bases at V and 4 bases at J; junction bases unmatched: 5. CDR3 amino acids: CASRDRGVGTEAFF. Written as DNA, the CDR3 is TGTGCCAGTAGGGACAGGGGGGTCGGCACTGAAGCTTTCTTT.

This sequence joins TRBV5-1 and TRBJ1-5; perhaps TRBD1 as D (5 bases). V was trimmed by 2 bases and J by 6 bases, leaving 12 bases between them. The CDR3 length is 14 residues. From germline, CDR1 is SGHRS and CDR2 YFSETQ. The CDR3 DNA sequence: TGCGCCAGCAGCTTCGGGGGTTCGACTCAGCCCCAGCATTTT. It is translated as CASSFGGSTQPQHF.

The chain carries TRBV5-1 and TRBJ2-1, with a weak D call TRBD1 (7 bases). This CDR3 spans 15 amino acids. Germline assignment: CDR1 SGHRS and CDR2 YFSETQ. The ends were cut back, 3 bases at V and 9 bases at J, with 19 bases in the middle. The CDR3: CASSSGQTLRGEQFF. The CDR3 coding sequence is TGCGCCAGCAGCTCGGGACAGACCCTGCGGGGTGAGCAGTTCTTC.

This clone was recorded once. One end of the junction does not line up with germline, which may come from a read error. The chain uses TRBV7-7 and TRBJ2-6, with D possibly TRBD2 on 5 matching bases. The CDR3 loop spans 18 amino acids. Germline assignment: CDR1 SSHAT and CDR2 FNYEAQ (reference sequence). The CDR3, as DNA: TGTGCTAGCACCTGGACTGTGCAGGTGGGGACTGGGGCCAACGTCCTGACTTTC. The encoded protein is CASTWTVQVGTGANVLTF.

The rearrangement links TRBV7-6 to TRBJ1-2, with D possibly TRBD1 on 5 matching bases. CDR3 length: 13 amino acids. CDR1 SGHVS and CDR2 FNYEAQ come from the germline V gene. Trimming took off 4 bases at V and 4 bases at J, with 10 bases between the two ends. In DNA form, the CDR3 reads TGTGCCAGCAGCTCGGGGGGTCGCTATGGCTACACCTTC. This gives the protein CASSSGGRYGYTF.

CDR3 sequence reads: CASSLSRGEQYF. CDR3 coding DNA: TGTGCCAGCAGCTTAAGCCGCGGCGAGCAGTACTTC. The chain links TRBV7-2 to TRBJ2-7; D call uncertain. The germline V gene has CDR1 SGHTA and CDR2 FQGNSA. There are 12 residues in the CDR3. Trimming stripped 2 bases from V and 6 bases from J, with 8 bases between.

J is TRBJ1-1 and V is TRBV19; D is unresolved. The V gene's germline CDR1 is LNHDA and CDR2 SQIVND (reference sequence). Deletions cut 6 bases from V and 0 bases from J, with 11 bases between. The CDR3 contains 14 residues. The CDR3 coding sequence is TGTGCCAGTAGCCTAGTGGGAGTGAACACTGAAGCTTTCTTT. Translation gives CASSLVGVNTEAFF. Drawing the rest from reference TRBV19 and TRBJ1-1, the complete variable domain is DGGITQSPKYLFRKEGQNVTLSCEQNLNHDAMYWYRQDPGQGLRLIYYSQIVNDFQKGDIAEGYSVSREKKESFPLTVTSAQKNPTAFYLCASSLVGVNTEAFFGQGTRLTVV.

The V gene is TRBV5-6, the J gene TRBJ1-1, with 7 nucleotides matching TRBD1. CDR3 size: 15 residues. V was clipped by 1 base and J by 0 bases; unmatched bases: 3. Looked up from germline, CDR1 is SGHDT and CDR2 is YYEEEE. The CDR3, as DNA: TGTGCCAGCAGCTTGAGACAGGGCATGAACACTGAAGCTTTCTTT. Protein: CASSLRQGMNTEAFF.

V usage is TRBV7-3 and J usage is TRBJ2-1; 11 positions match TRBD2. J gave up 6 bases and V 2 bases, and 6 bases lay outside the gene matches. Germline V gene data show CDR1 as SGHTA and CDR2 as FQGTGA. This CDR3 region has 16 residues. The DNA for the CDR3 is TGTGCCAGCAGCTTAGTAGCGGGGGGGCTGGGCAATGAGCAGTTCTTC. As protein: CASSLVAGGLGNEQFF.

This chain uses TRBV19 with TRBJ1-5; a weak D match, TRBD1 (6 bases). The CDR3 length is 17 residues. The V and J ends lost 4 bases and 2 bases respectively, with 18 bases between them. Per germline, CDR1 LNHDA and CDR2 SQIVND (reference sequence). The CDR3 DNA is TGTGCCAGTAGTAAAAACAGGGCCAAGGAGGGCAATCAGCCCCAGCATTTT. This sequence encodes CASSKNRAKEGNQPQHF.